Presented here are 8 T cell receptor beta chains from one specimen sequenced in a study of blood T cell repertoires in COVID-19. The table came from immunoSEQ multiplex PCR; TCRdb's copy has only in-frame clones and leaves some out. Of a few hundred thousand clones in the sample, 65% to 85% were seen once. Material: peripheral blood. All receptors derive from a woman in her 30s who had recovered from COVID-19.

This clone was detected once. The chain links TRBV5-6 to TRBJ2-2, with TRBD2 identical over 11 bases. Germline CDR1 is SGHDT and CDR2 is YYEEEE. This CDR3 is 16 amino acids long. The J segment lost 5 bases and the V segment lost 0 bases, leaving 3 bases of the junction unmatched. CDR3 protein: CASSLALAGGTGELFF. For the CDR3, the DNA is TGTGCCAGCAGCTTGGCCCTAGCGGGAGGAACCGGGGAGCTGTTTTTT.

The rearrangement uses TRBV24-1 and TRBJ1-5; D ambiguous. The CDR3 is 13 residues long. V lost 2 bases, J lost 6 bases, and 7 bases lay in between. Germline CDR1 and CDR2: KGHDR and SFDVKD. The CDR3 protein is CATSDWAGQPQHF. CDR3 coding DNA: TGTGCCACCAGTGATTGGGCAGGTCAGCCCCAGCATTTT.

The chain combines TRBV24-1 with TRBJ2-2; 12 positions match TRBD2. The junction had 6 bases not matched to a gene; V was cut back by 4 bases and J by 4 bases. The CDR3 covers 17 residues. From germline, CDR1 is KGHDR and CDR2 SFDVKD. CDR3 nucleotide sequence: TGTGCCACCAGTGAACCAGGACTAGCGGGACGCACCGGGGAGCTGTTTTTT. It translates to CATSEPGLAGRTGELFF.

This clone showed up just a few times. The rearrangement uses TRBV28 and TRBJ1-6; no firm D call. The CDR3 has 11 residues. Per germline, CDR1 MDHEN and CDR2 SYDVKM. This CDR3 reads CGERRGSPLHF. The CDR3 DNA follows: TGTGGAGAAAGGCGAGGTTCACCCCTCCACTTT.

This chain connects TRBV5-4 to TRBJ1-6; 7 nucleotides line up with TRBD1. CDR3 length: 15 amino acids. Germline values: CDR1 SGHNT, CDR2 YYREEE (reference sequence). Losses at the gene ends were 0 bases for V and 9 bases for J; bases not matched to a gene: 6. CDR3 loop: CASSLANRQGSPLHF. The CDR3 DNA reads TGTGCCAGCAGCTTGGCAAACCGACAGGGTTCACCCCTCCACTTT. Full variable domain (outside the CDR3, taken from reference TRBV5-4 and TRBJ1-6): ETGVTQSPTHLIKTRGQQVTLRCSSQSGHNTVSWYQQALGQGPQFIFQYYREEENGRGNFPPRFSGLQFPNYSSELNVNALELDDSALYLCASSLANRQGSPLHFGNGTRLTVT.

V usage is TRBV12-3 or TRBV12-4 and J usage is TRBJ1-2, with a tentative D call TRBD1 (6 bases). The CDR3 sequence is 13 residues long. The V end lost 6 bases, the J end lost 5 bases, and 13 bases lay between the germline ends. The CDR3 here is CASRLRGGYGYTF. The DNA of the CDR3 is TGTGCCAGCAGGCTCAGGGGAGGGTATGGCTACACCTTC.

In DNA form, the CDR3 reads TGTGCCAGCAGCCAGGGGACAGTCTGGACCCAGTACTTC. Translating it yields CASSQGTVWTQYF. The V gene is TRBV7-9, the J gene TRBJ2-5; 7 bases agree with TRBD1. Trimming removed 5 bases from V and 7 bases from J; junction bases left unmatched: 7. This CDR3 region has 13 residues. Germline CDR1 SEHNR, CDR2 FQNEAQ (reference sequence).

The chain links TRBV12-5 to TRBJ2-1, with 7 bases that match TRBD1. The trim removed 6 bases at V and 13 bases at J, leaving 12 bases unmatched. From germline, CDR1 is LGHNT and CDR2 FRNRAP. This CDR3 has 13 amino acids. The CDR3: CASGSGTAVEQFF. CDR3 sequence (DNA): TGTGCTAGTGGGAGTGGGACAGCAGTGGAACAGTTCTTC.